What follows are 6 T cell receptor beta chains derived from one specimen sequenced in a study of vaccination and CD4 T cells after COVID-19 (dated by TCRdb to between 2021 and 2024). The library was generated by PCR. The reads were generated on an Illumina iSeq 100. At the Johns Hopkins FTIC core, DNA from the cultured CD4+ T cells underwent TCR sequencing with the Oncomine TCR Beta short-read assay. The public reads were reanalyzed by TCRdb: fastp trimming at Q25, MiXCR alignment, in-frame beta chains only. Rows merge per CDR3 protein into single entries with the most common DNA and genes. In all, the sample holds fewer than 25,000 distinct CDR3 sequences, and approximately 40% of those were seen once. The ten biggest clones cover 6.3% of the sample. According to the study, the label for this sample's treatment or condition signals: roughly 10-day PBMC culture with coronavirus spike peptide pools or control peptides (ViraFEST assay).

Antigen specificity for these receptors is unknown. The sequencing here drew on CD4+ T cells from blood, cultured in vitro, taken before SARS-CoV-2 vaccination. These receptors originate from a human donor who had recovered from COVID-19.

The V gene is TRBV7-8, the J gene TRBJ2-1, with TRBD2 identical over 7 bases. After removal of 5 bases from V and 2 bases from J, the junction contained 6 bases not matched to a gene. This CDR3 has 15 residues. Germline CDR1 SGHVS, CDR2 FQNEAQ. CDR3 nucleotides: TGTGCCAGCAGCATAATAACTAGCGCCTACAATGAGCAGTTCTTC. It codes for CASSIITSAYNEQFF.

CDR3 bases: TGTGCCAGTAGTATCTATAAAACGGTGAACACTGAAGCTTTCTTT. It is translated as CASSIYKTVNTEAFF. The chain has TRBV19 and TRBJ1-1, with D hard to call. CDR3 size: 15 residues. Trimming cost V 3 bases and J 0 bases, with 11 bases left between them. Germline assignment: CDR1 LNHDA and CDR2 SQIVND (reference sequence).

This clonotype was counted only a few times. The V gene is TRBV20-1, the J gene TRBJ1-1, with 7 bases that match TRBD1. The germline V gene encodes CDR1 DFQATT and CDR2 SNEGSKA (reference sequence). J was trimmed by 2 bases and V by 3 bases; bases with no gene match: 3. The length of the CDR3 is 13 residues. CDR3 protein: CSASRGLNTEAFF. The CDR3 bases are TGCAGTGCTAGTAGGGGGCTAAACACTGAAGCTTTCTTT.

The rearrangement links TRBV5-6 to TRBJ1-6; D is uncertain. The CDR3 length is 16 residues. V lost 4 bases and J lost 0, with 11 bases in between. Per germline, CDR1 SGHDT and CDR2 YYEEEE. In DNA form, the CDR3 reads TGTGCCAGCAGCCTTGGACTGAGCTCCTATAATTCACCCCTCCACTTT. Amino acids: CASSLGLSSYNSPLHF.

The CDR3 DNA reads TGTGCCATCAGTGAGGGGACTAGCGGGGCCTACGAGCAGTACTTC. Protein: CAISEGTSGAYEQYF. J is TRBJ2-7 and V is TRBV10-3, with 13 bases aligning to TRBD2. The CDR3 is made up of 15 amino acids. From germline, CDR1 is ENHRY and CDR2 SYGVKD. V lost 2 bases and J lost 2; bases outside the gene matches: 0.

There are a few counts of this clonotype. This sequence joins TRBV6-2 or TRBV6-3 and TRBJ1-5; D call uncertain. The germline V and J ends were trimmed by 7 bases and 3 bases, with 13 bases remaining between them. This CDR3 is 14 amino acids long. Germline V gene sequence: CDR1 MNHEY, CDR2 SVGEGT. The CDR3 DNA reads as TGTGCCAGCACCCCCCGGCGCGCCAATCAGCCCCAGCATTTT. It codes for CASTPRRANQPQHF.